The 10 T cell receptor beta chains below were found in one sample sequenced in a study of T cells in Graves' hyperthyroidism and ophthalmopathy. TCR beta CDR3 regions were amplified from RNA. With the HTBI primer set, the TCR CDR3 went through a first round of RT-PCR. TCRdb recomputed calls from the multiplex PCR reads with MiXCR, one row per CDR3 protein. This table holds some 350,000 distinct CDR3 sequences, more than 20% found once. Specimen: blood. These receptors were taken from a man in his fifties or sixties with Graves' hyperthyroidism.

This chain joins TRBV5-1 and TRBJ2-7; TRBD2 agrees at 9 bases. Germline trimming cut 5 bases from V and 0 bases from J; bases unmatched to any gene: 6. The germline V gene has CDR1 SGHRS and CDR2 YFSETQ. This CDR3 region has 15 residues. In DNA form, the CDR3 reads TGCGCCAGCAGGGGCGGGAGGGCTACCTCCTACGAGCAGTACTTC. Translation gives CASRGGRATSYEQYF.

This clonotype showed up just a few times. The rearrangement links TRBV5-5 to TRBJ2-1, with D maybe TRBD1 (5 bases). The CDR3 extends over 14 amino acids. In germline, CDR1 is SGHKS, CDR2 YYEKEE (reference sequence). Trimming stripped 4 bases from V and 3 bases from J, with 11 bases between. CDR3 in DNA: TGTGCCAGCAGCAAGACTCAGGGCTACAATGAGCAGTTCTTC. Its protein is CASSKTQGYNEQFF. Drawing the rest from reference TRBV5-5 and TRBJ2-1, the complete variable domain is DAGVTQSPTHLIKTRGQQVTLRCSPISGHKSVSWYQQVLGQGPQFIFQYYEKEERGRGNFPDRFSARQFPNYSSELNVNALLLGDSALYLCASSKTQGYNEQFFGPGTRLTVL.

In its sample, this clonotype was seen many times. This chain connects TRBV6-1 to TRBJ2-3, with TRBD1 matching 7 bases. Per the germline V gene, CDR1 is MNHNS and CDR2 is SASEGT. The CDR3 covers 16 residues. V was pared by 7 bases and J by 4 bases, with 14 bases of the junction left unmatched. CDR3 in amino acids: CASTFGGQVNPDTQYF. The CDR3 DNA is TGTGCCAGCACGTTCGGCGGACAGGTTAACCCAGATACGCAGTATTTT.

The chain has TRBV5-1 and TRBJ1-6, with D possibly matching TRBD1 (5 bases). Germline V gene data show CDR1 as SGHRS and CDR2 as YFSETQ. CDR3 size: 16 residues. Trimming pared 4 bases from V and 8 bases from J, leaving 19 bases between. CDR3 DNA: TGCGCCAGCAGCCCAAACGCCGTACGGGGGGATTCACCCCTCCACTTT. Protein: CASSPNAVRGDSPLHF.

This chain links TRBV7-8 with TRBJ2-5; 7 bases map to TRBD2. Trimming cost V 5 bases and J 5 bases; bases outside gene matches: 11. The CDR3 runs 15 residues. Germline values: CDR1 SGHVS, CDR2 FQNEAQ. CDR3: CASSEPGGSRETQYF. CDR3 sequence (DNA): TGTGCCAGCAGCGAACCGGGAGGAAGCAGGGAGACCCAGTACTTC.

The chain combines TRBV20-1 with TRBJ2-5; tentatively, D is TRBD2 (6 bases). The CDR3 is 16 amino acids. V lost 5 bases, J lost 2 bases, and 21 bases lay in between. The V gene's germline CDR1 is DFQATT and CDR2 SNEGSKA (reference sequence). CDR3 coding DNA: TGCAGTGCTGGAGGGATTTACGGGAGTAGGCAAGAGACCCAGTACTTC. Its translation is CSAGGIYGSRQETQYF.

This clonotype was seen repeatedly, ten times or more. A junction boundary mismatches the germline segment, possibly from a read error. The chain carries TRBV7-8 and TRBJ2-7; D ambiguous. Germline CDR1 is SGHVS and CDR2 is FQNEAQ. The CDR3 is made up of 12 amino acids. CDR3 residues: CASSITSDEQYF. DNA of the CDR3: TGTGCCAGCAGCATTACCTCCGACGAGCAGTACTTC.

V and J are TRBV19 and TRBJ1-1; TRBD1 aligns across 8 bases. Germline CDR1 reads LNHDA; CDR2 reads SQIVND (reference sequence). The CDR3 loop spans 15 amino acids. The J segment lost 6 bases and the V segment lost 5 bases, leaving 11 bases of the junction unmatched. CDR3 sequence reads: CASSSQGADGSEAFF. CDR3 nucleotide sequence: TGTGCCAGTAGTTCCCAGGGGGCCGATGGCTCTGAAGCTTTCTTT.

The CDR3 DNA is TGTGCCAGCAGCCAACATTGGAGGGGCTCCGGGGAGCTGTTTTTT. Translated: CASSQHWRGSGELFF. The genes are TRBV3-1 and TRBJ2-2; possibly TRBD2 for D (6 bases). The V gene lost 2 bases and the J gene lost 6 bases, with 13 bases spanning the gap. CDR3 length equals 15 residues. CDR1 LGHDT and CDR2 YNNKEL come from the germline V gene (reference sequence).

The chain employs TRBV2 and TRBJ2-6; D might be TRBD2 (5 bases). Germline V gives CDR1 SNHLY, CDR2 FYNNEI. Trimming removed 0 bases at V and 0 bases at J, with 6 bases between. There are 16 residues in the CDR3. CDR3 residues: CASSEAGVSGANVLTF. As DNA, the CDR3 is TGTGCCAGCAGTGAAGCCGGGGTCTCTGGGGCCAACGTCCTGACTTTC.